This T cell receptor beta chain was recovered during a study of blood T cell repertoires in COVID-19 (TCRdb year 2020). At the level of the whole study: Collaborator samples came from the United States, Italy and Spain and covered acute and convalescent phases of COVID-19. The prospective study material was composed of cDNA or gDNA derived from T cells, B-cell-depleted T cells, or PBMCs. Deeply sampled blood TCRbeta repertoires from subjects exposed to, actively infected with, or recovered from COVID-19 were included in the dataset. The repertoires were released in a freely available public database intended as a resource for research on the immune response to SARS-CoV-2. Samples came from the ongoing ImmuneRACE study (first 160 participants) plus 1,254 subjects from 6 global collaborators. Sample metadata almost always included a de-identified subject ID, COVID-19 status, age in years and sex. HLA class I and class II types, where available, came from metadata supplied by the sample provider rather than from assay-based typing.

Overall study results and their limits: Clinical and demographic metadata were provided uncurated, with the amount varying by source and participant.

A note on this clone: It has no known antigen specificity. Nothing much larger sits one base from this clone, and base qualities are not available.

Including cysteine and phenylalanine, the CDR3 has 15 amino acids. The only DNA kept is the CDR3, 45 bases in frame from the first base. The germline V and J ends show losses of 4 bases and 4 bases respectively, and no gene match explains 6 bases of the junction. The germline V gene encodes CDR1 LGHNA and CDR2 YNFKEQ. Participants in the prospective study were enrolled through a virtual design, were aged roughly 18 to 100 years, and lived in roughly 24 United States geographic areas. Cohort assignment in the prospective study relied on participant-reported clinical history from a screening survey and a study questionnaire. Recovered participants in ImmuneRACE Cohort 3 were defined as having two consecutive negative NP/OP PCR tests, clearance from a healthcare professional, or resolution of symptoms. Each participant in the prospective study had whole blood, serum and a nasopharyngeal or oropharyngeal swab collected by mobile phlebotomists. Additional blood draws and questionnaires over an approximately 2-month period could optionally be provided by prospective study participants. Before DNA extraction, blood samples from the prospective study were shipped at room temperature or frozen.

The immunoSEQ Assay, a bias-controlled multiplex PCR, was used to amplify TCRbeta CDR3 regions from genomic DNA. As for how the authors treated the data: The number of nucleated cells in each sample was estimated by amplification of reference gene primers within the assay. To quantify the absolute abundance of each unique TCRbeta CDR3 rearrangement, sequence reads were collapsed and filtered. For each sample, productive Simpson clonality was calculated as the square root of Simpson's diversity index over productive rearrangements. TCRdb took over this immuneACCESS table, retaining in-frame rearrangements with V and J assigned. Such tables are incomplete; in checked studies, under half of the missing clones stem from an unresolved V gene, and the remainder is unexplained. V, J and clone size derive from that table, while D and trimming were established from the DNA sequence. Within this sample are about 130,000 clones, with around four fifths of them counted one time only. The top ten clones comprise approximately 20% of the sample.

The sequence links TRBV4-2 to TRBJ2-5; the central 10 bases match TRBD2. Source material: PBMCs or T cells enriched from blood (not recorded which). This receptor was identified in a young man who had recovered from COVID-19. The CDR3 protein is CASSLLAGRGETQYF. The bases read TGTGCCAGCAGCCTACTAGCGGGGCGGGGAGAGACCCAGTACTTC.